One sample yielded the 9 T cell receptor beta chains listed below, sequenced in a study of blood T cell repertoires in COVID-19. TCRdb's table, derived via immunoSEQ multiplex PCR, lists solely in-frame clones and lacks some. The table shows approximately 200,000 clones, with more than 85% occurring only once. The sample consisted of peripheral blood. The origin of the receptors is a young woman with active or convalescent COVID-19.

The chain joins TRBV11-2 to TRBJ1-5; 10 bases align to TRBD1. There are 17 residues in the CDR3. CDR1 SGHAT and CDR2 FQNNGV come from the germline V gene. The V gene end was trimmed by 1 base and the J gene end by 3 bases; junction bases not matched to a gene: 6. CDR3 sequence reads: CASSLGGTGVVNQPQHF. The CDR3, as DNA: TGTGCCAGCAGCTTAGGAGGGACAGGGGTCGTCAATCAGCCCCAGCATTTT.

This chain joins TRBV27 and TRBJ1-1, with TRBD1 as a possible D gene (5 bases). The V and J ends lost 3 bases and 4 bases respectively, with 12 bases between them. This CDR3 has 14 amino acids. CDR1 and CDR2 from the germline V gene are MNHEY and SMNVEV (reference sequence). As DNA, the CDR3 is TGTGCCAGCAGTTTTAAAGGGAGGGGCACTGAAGCTTTCTTT. It yields the protein CASSFKGRGTEAFF.

The rearrangement uses TRBV7-9 and TRBJ2-1; TRBD2 matches at 15 bases. With V trimmed by 6 bases and J by 8 bases, 14 bases remained unmatched. CDR3 length: 18 residues. Germline loops: CDR1 SEHNR, CDR2 FQNEAQ (reference sequence). CDR3 loop: CASRGLAGGPRLSYEQFF. The DNA for the CDR3 is TGTGCCAGCAGAGGACTAGCGGGAGGGCCACGACTCTCCTATGAGCAGTTCTTC.

V and J are TRBV10-3 and TRBJ2-7; TRBD1 aligns across 7 bases. CDR3 length: 13 amino acids. The germline V gene has CDR1 ENHRY and CDR2 SYGVKD. V shed 7 bases and J 5 bases; nucleotides not matched to a gene: 8. The DNA of the CDR3 is TGTGCCATCATGGAGACAGGGCTCGACGAGCAGTACTTC. This sequence encodes CAIMETGLDEQYF.

This chain uses TRBV7-6 with TRBJ2-3, with 7 positions matching TRBD2. This CDR3 region has 15 residues. Germline loops: CDR1 SGHVS, CDR2 FNYEAQ. The trim removed 7 bases at V and 4 bases at J, leaving 11 bases unmatched. CDR3 nucleotide sequence: TGTGCCAGCACCCCGGGGGGAGGGTATGCAGATACGCAGTATTTT. This sequence encodes CASTPGGGYADTQYF.

The CDR3 sequence is CASRMGLRQETQYF. CDR3 in DNA: TGCGCCAGCAGGATGGGACTACGACAAGAGACCCAGTACTTC. V usage is TRBV10-2 and J usage is TRBJ2-5, with 7 bases matching TRBD2. Germline CDR1 WSHSY, CDR2 SAAADI. Unmatched junction bases numbered 6, after V lost 6 bases and J lost 2 bases. This CDR3 region has 14 residues.

The V gene is TRBV3-1 (or the pseudogene TRBV3-2), the J gene TRBJ1-2; D ambiguous. The CDR3 length is 15 residues. CDR1 is LGHDT and CDR2 is YNNKEL in the germline V gene (reference sequence). Trimming stripped 4 bases from V and 8 bases from J, with 20 bases between. CDR3 region: CASSRVDETSWGYTF. In nucleotides, the CDR3 is TGTGCCAGCAGCCGCGTAGATGAAACCTCCTGGGGCTACACCTTC.

The chain uses TRBV4-1 and TRBJ2-1, with TRBD1 identical over 9 bases. Germline CDR1 MGHRA, CDR2 YSYEKL. The CDR3 totals 22 residues. V was pared by 3 bases and J by 3 bases, with 24 bases of the junction left unmatched. Here the CDR3 DNA reads TGCGCCAGCAGCCAGGACCGTGGCCCGGGACAGGGAAGGGGGTCCAACTACAATGAGCAGTTCTTC. It is translated as CASSQDRGPGQGRGSNYNEQFF.

The CDR3 DNA sequence: TGTGCCAGCAGTTCAAGCGGGGAACGGGCAGATACGCAGTATTTT. Protein: CASSSSGERADTQYF. The chain uses TRBV7-9 and TRBJ2-3; 7 nucleotides match TRBD2. The CDR3 consists of 15 residues. V shed 6 bases and J 4 bases; nucleotides not matched to a gene: 10. Germline V gives CDR1 SEHNR, CDR2 FQNEAQ (reference sequence).